This T cell receptor (beta chain) was recovered during a study of cytomegalovirus exposure and HLA in healthy donors. Study background: Roughly 180 million T cells yielded over 90 million unique TCR beta sequences in earlier analysis.

Points on this clone: Its antigen is undetermined.

The PCR was carried out with 60 Vbeta primers and 13 Jbeta primers. Clones were read by immunoSEQ multiplex PCR, and TCRdb kept only the in-frame ones, dropping some. The sample includes about 170,000 clones, almost 75% of them seen just once. Points from the study as a whole: Later, an analysis showed that TCR beta chains associated with HLA were more clonally expanded than others that were equally common.

The CDR3 totals 13 residues. With 0 bases removed from V and 6 bases from J, the gap between germline ends came to 8 bases. Per germline, CDR1 SGHTA and CDR2 FQGNSA. This sequence originates from a woman aged 18-35 years in good health and CMV-seropositive. Source material: PBMCs. The chain carries TRBV7-2 and TRBJ1-1, with D unresolved. The CDR3 DNA reads TGTGCCAGCAGCTTAGCCTCTATTTCTGAAGCTTTCTTT. Translation: CASSLASISEAFF.